This T cell receptor (beta chain) was documented in a study of T cell responses to AZD1222 COVID-19 vaccine. The protocol was immunoSEQ multiplex PCR, while the TCRdb copy is restricted to in-frame clones and leaves out a portion. Of 150,000 or so clones listed, 80% to 90% are singletons. Turning to this clone: What it binds is not known.

Notes on the study in general: Epitopes outside B.1.351 and B.1.1.7 mutated regions reportedly drew nearly half of spike TCRs. The sample set comprised mostly white British donors with more females, and clonal diversity was possibly underestimated. Across the whole spike, CD4 TCRs peaked at regions 160-218 and 743-854. Rises in breadth and depth of Spike-specific TCRs came after two AZD1222 doses.

V was pared by 7 bases and J by 5 bases, with 14 bases of the junction left unmatched. The germline V gene encodes CDR1 LNHDA and CDR2 SQIVND (reference sequence). CDR3 length: 16 amino acids. V usage is TRBV19 and J usage is TRBJ1-1; 9 positions match TRBD1. The sequencing used peripheral blood, collected on day 0 of AZD1222 vaccination. The clonotype was recovered from an adult in good health. CDR3 sequence reads: CASTLGQGPVGTEAFF. CDR3 DNA sequence: TGTGCCAGTACCTTGGGACAGGGTCCTGTTGGAACTGAAGCTTTCTTT.